These 6 T cell receptor beta chains were all obtained from the same sample, sequenced in a study of Graves' ophthalmopathy and Graves' hyperthyroidism (dated by TCRdb to the late 2010s). Sequenced using an Illumina HiSeq 2000. For repertoire sequencing, TCR beta CDR3 regions were amplified from RNA transcripts. The first round was an RT-PCR using HTBI primers with the Qiagen OneStep RT-PCR kit, and this first round was followed by a second-round multiplex PCR, then size selection and purification. TCRdb applied fastp at Q25 and MiXCR to the public reads, then kept only in-frame beta chains. Each record represents a unique CDR3 protein, reported with the most common genes and DNA among its rows. This sample holds over 11,000 distinct CDR3 sequences; 50% were observed only once. The ten largest clones add up to 45% to 55% of the sample. Sequenced material: peripheral blood. These receptors were obtained from a woman aged 25 to 45 with Graves' ophthalmopathy. Donor details come from another sample of the same person, matched by shared clones.

V usage is TRBV24-1 and J usage is TRBJ1-3; D uncertain. The CDR3 has 14 amino acids. CDR1 KGHDR and CDR2 SFDVKD come from the germline V gene. Trimming took 4 bases from V and 4 from J, leaving 10 bases between them. The CDR3 coding sequence is TGTGCCACCAGTGACGGGGTTTCGGGAAACACCATATATTTT. Translation: CATSDGVSGNTIYF.

This clonotype was detected ten times or more. The rearrangement links TRBV7-2 to TRBJ1-2, with unresolved D. Looked up from germline, CDR1 is SGHTA and CDR2 is FQGNSA. This CDR3 contains 12 residues. V was clipped by 4 bases and J by 3 bases, with 6 bases between them. Here the CDR3 reads CASSSNDYGYTF. The CDR3 DNA follows: TGTGCCAGCAGCTCCAATGACTATGGCTACACCTTC. Using reference TRBV7-2 and TRBJ1-2 for the parts outside the CDR3, the full variable domain is GAGVSQSPSNKVTEKGKDVELRCDPISGHTALYWYRQSLGQGLEFLIYFQGNSAPDKSGLPSDRFSAERTGGSVSTLTIQRTQQEDSAVYLCASSSNDYGYTFGSGTRLTVV.

The chain is built from TRBV5-1 and TRBJ2-1; TRBD2 might be the D (5 bases). V was cut by 4 bases and J by 6 bases, with 8 bases left in between. CDR1 and CDR2 from the germline V gene are SGHRS and YFSETQ. The CDR3 loop spans 12 amino acids. Here the CDR3 reads CASSPDFNEQFF. CDR3 DNA: TGCGCCAGCAGCCCGGACTTCAATGAGCAGTTCTTC.

The chain has TRBV6-1 and TRBJ2-7, with D possibly matching TRBD1 (6 bases). The CDR3 loop spans 16 amino acids. Per the germline V gene, CDR1 is MNHNS and CDR2 is SASEGT. With 0 bases removed from V and 5 bases from J, the gap between germline ends came to 17 bases. In nucleotides, the CDR3 is TGTGCCAGCAGTGAAGCCGCGCAGTGGGGGCGCAACGAGCAGTACTTC. It is translated as CASSEAAQWGRNEQYF.

This clonotype was found many times. The chain uses TRBV6-2 or TRBV6-3 and TRBJ2-7; maybe TRBD2 (6 bases). The length of the CDR3 is 15 residues. The germline V gene encodes CDR1 MNHEY and CDR2 SVGEGT. V shed 0 bases and J shed 4 bases, with 13 bases lying between them. CDR3 loop: CASSYSGSGGYEQYV. CDR3 in DNA: TGTGCCAGCAGTTACTCCGGGAGTGGCGGGTACGAGCAGTACGTC.

This clonotype showed up just once. The V call is TRBV11-3, the J call TRBJ2-2; no clear D. V was shortened by 3 bases and J by 1 base, with 9 bases between the two germline ends. CDR1 is SGHNT, CDR2 YENEEA, per germline. CDR3 length: 15 residues. This CDR3 reads CASSFGLGNTGELFF. The CDR3 DNA reads as TGTGCCAGCAGCTTCGGGTTGGGGAACACCGGGGAGCTGTTTTTT.